This entry lists 17 T cell receptor beta chains sequenced from one sample in a study of T cells in Graves' hyperthyroidism and ophthalmopathy. Amplification of TCR beta CDR3 regions was performed using RNA transcripts as template. First-round RT-PCR of the TCR CDR3 relied on the HTBI primer set. MiXCR was run by TCRdb on the multiplex PCR reads, yielding one entry per CDR3 protein. The table shows over 700,000 distinct CDR3 sequences, with roughly a third occurring only once. Sequenced input: blood. These TCRs come from a woman aged 40 to 50 with Graves' hyperthyroidism.

This chain connects TRBV19 to TRBJ2-7; the D gene is possibly TRBD1 (6 bases). Per germline, CDR1 LNHDA and CDR2 SQIVND (reference sequence). The V gene lost 7 bases and the J gene lost 7 bases, with 23 bases spanning the gap. This CDR3 has 15 amino acids. The CDR3 nucleotides read TGTGCCAGTACCATGGGGGCCTGGGAGATGGGGGAGCAGTACTTC. Translation gives CASTMGAWEMGEQYF.

Ten or more counts support this clonotype. V and J are TRBV29-1 and TRBJ2-5, with 9 bases identical to TRBD1. Germline-derived CDR1 and CDR2 are SQVTM and ANQGSEA. The ends lost 5 bases at V and 2 bases at J; junction bases unmatched: 3. The CDR3 spans 13 residues. CDR3 protein: CSVYRGLQETQYF. The CDR3 nucleotides are TGCAGCGTTTACAGGGGGCTACAAGAGACCCAGTACTTC.

The chain links TRBV11-2 to TRBJ2-7, with 9 bases aligning to TRBD2. V shed 1 base, J shed 7 bases, and the junction held 11 bases outside the gene matches. Germline CDR1 SGHAT, CDR2 FQNNGV. CDR3 length: 16 residues. The CDR3 nucleotides read TGTGCCAGCAGCTTAGGAGGTAGCGGGAGTATAGGGGAGCAGTACTTC. It specifies CASSLGGSGSIGEQYF.

The chain uses TRBV6-1 and TRBJ1-5, with D unclear. Trimming stripped 6 bases from V and 0 bases from J, with 12 bases between. Germline lookup yields CDR1 MNHNS and CDR2 SASEGT. The CDR3 is 15 amino acids. The CDR3 DNA reads as TGTGCCAGCAGGACCTTCAGTTTTAGCAATCAGCCCCAGCATTTT. Protein: CASRTFSFSNQPQHF.

This clonotype was detected ten times or more. The chain has TRBV7-9 and TRBJ1-2; D is undetermined. Germline loops: CDR1 SEHNR, CDR2 FQNEAQ (reference sequence). CDR3 length equals 15 residues. Trimming took off 0 bases at V and 7 bases at J, with 15 bases between the two ends. CDR3 nucleotide sequence: TGTGCCAGCAGCTTAGCTGGTCACTTCGGACTTGGCTACACCTTC. Translation gives CASSLAGHFGLGYTF. The variable domain in full, with the rest retrieved from reference TRBV7-9 and TRBJ1-2, is DTGVSQNPRHKITKRGQNVTFRCDPISEHNRLYWYRQTLGQGPEFLTYFQNEAQLEKSRLLSDRFSAERPKGSFSTLEIQRTEQGDSAMYLCASSLAGHFGLGYTFGSGTRLTVV.

The sample holds many counts of this clonotype. The chain links TRBV12-3 or TRBV12-4 to TRBJ1-2; perhaps TRBD1 as D (5 bases). V was clipped by 6 bases and J by 4 bases, with 12 bases between them. The CDR3 covers 13 residues. The CDR3 reads CASSLGRGYGYTF. CDR3 DNA: TGTGCCAGCAGCCTCGGTAGGGGCTATGGCTACACCTTC.

The chain's CDR3 is CAISDKERQDEKLFF. The CDR3 coding sequence is TGTGCCATCAGTGATAAGGAGAGACAGGATGAAAAACTGTTTTTT. The rearrangement uses TRBV10-3 and TRBJ1-4; TRBD1 might be the D (6 bases). Trimming left V 3 bases short and J 6 bases short, with 14 bases between. From germline, CDR1 is ENHRY and CDR2 SYGVKD. CDR3 size: 15 residues.

As concerns this clonotype: This sequence may be a read error, since a much larger clone differs from it by one base. The J gene is TRBJ1-5, the V gene TRBV2; D remains unclear. The length of the CDR3 is 13 residues. CDR1 and CDR2 (germline): SNHLY, FYNNEI. In DNA, the CDR3 is TGTGCCAGCGGTGACTTAAAGCCTCAGCCCCAGCATTTT. It yields the protein CASGDLKPQPQHF.

The rearrangement uses TRBV10-2 and TRBJ1-1; unclear D gene. V was pared by 6 bases and J by 4 bases, with 15 bases between. The CDR3 is 14 residues long. Germline assignment: CDR1 WSHSY and CDR2 SAAADI. For the CDR3, the DNA is TGCGCCAGCAGCGAAGTGTGGGTTGGCACTGAAGCTTTCTTT. It translates to CASSEVWVGTEAFF.

DNA of the CDR3: TGCGCCAGCAGCGCCTCACAGGGTAGCTCAGAGACCCAGTACTTC. Its protein product is CASSASQGSSETQYF. This chain links TRBV5-1 with TRBJ2-5, with a tentative D call TRBD1 (6 bases). Trimming removed 4 bases at V and 4 bases at J, with 17 bases between. The germline gives CDR1 SGHRS, CDR2 YFSETQ. The CDR3 totals 15 residues.

There are many counts of this clonotype. The gene calls are TRBV12-3 or TRBV12-4 and TRBJ1-5; 7 positions match TRBD1. After removal of 3 bases from V and 6 bases from J, the junction contained 5 bases not matched to a gene. The CDR3 has 14 residues. As DNA, the CDR3 is TGTGCCAGCAGTTTGTCAGGGGGAGGTCAGCCCCAGCATTTT. Its translation: CASSLSGGGQPQHF.

At least ten counts were recorded for this clonotype. V gene TRBV10-3 combines with J gene TRBJ1-3; TRBD1 agrees at 7 bases. V lost 6 bases to trimming and J lost 0 bases; unmatched junction nucleotides: 5. The germline V gene encodes CDR1 ENHRY and CDR2 SYGVKD. This CDR3 spans 15 amino acids. The chain's CDR3 is CAIRADRLSGNTIYF. The CDR3 coding sequence is TGTGCCATCAGAGCGGACAGGCTCTCTGGAAACACCATATATTTT.

This chain uses TRBV2 with TRBJ1-5; TRBD1 agrees at 7 bases. Per germline, CDR1 SNHLY and CDR2 FYNNEI. V trimming: 5 bases; J trimming: 3 bases; junction bases outside the gene matches: 7. The CDR3 totals 15 residues. DNA of the CDR3: TGTGCCAGCAGTTTGTTGGGACAGCCCAATCAGCCCCAGCATTTT. It translates to CASSLLGQPNQPQHF.

The chain links TRBV7-3 to TRBJ2-7; no clear D. CDR3 length: 16 amino acids. Germline V CDR1 and CDR2: SGHTA, FQGTGA. Trimming stripped 6 bases from V and 5 bases from J, with 23 bases between. The CDR3 sequence is CASSLSVQARSHEQYF. Here the CDR3 DNA reads TGTGCCAGCAGTTTATCGGTCCAGGCCCGATCCCACGAGCAGTACTTC. Together with reference TRBV7-3 and TRBJ2-7, the CDR3 gives the full variable domain: GAGVSQTPSNKVTEKGKYVELRCDPISGHTALYWYRQSLGQGPEFLIYFQGTGAADDSGLPNDRFFAVRPEGSVSTLKIQRTERGDSAVYLCASSLSVQARSHEQYFGPGTRLTVT.

The chain carries TRBV12-3 or TRBV12-4 and TRBJ2-2; D not certain. The V end was cut by 6 bases, the J end by 3 bases, with 17 bases between. This CDR3 has 16 residues. DNA of the CDR3: TGTGCCAGCAGCATCGATTTGGGGTACCACACCGGGGAGCTGTTTTTT. Translation: CASSIDLGYHTGELFF.

The chain recombines TRBV5-1 with TRBJ2-1; D may correspond to TRBD1 or TRBD2 (5 bases each). Deletions cut 4 bases from V and 9 bases from J, with 14 bases between. The CDR3 is made up of 13 amino acids. Per the germline V gene, CDR1 is SGHRS and CDR2 is YFSETQ. CDR3 in DNA: TGCGCCAGCAGCCGGAGCAGGGAGAGTGAGCAGTTCTTC. Its protein product is CASSRSRESEQFF.

This clonotype was seen ten or more times. The chain uses TRBV6-5 and TRBJ2-2; possibly TRBD2 for D (6 bases). Germline V gene sequence: CDR1 MNHEY, CDR2 SVGAGI. CDR3 length equals 12 residues. Trimming took 4 bases from V and 6 from J, leaving 6 bases between them. The CDR3 spells CASSWGAGELFF. CDR3 in DNA: TGTGCCAGCAGTTGGGGGGCCGGGGAGCTGTTTTTT.